Following are 31 T cell receptor beta chains from one sample sequenced in a study of blood T cell repertoires in COVID-19. The protocol was immunoSEQ multiplex PCR, while the TCRdb copy is restricted to in-frame clones and leaves out a portion. The sample holds 310,000 or so clones; around 88% are singletons and the top ten take 1.5% to 2%. The sequencing input was peripheral blood. The receptor set was obtained from a woman in her fifties or sixties with acute or convalescent COVID-19.

This chain uses TRBV21-1 with TRBJ1-5. TRBV21-1 is tagged as a pseudogene. There are 13 residues in the CDR3. CDR3 sequence reads: CASSNSRLQPQHF. In DNA, the CDR3 is TGTGCCAGCAGCAATAGCCGCCTTCAGCCCCAGCATTTT.

This chain links TRBV19 with TRBJ1-5; 9 bases line up with TRBD1. The CDR3 is 15 amino acids. The J segment lost 0 bases and the V segment lost 10 bases, leaving 7 bases of the junction unmatched. Per the germline V gene, CDR1 is LNHDA and CDR2 is SQIVND (reference sequence). CDR3 loop: CATSGQGFSNQPQHF. In nucleotides, the CDR3 is TGTGCCACCTCGGGACAGGGTTTTAGCAATCAGCCCCAGCATTTT.

V usage is TRBV18 and J usage is TRBJ1-2; TRBD1 matches at 8 bases. Germline V CDR1 and CDR2: KGHSH, LQKENI. This CDR3 has 14 residues. With 5 bases clipped from V and 4 bases from J, the junction kept 6 bases outside the gene matches. The CDR3 nucleotides read TGTGCCAGCTCATCCGCCGGGACAGGCTATGGCTACACCTTC. It codes for CASSSAGTGYGYTF.

The V call is TRBV7-9, the J call TRBJ2-3; D is perhaps TRBD2 (5 bases). This CDR3 is built from 15 residues. Looked up from germline, CDR1 is SEHNR and CDR2 is FQNEAQ (reference sequence). The V end lost 1 base, the J end lost 3 bases, and 11 bases lay between the germline ends. As DNA, the CDR3 is TGTGCCAGCAGCTTAGGAGTAGGGAGAACAGATACGCAGTATTTT. Translated: CASSLGVGRTDTQYF.

The table lists this clone with many counts. The rearrangement joins TRBV28 to TRBJ2-2; 9 bases line up with TRBD1. The CDR3 consists of 19 residues. Germline CDR1 is MDHEN and CDR2 is SYDVKM. Unmatched junction bases numbered 14, after V lost 1 base and J lost 5 bases. The CDR3 DNA reads TGTGCCAGCAGTTTATTTACGTTTTTGGGACAGGGTCGGACCGGGGAGCTGTTTTTT. Amino acids: CASSLFTFLGQGRTGELFF.

This chain uses TRBV5-1 with TRBJ2-5; the D gene is possibly TRBD2 (5 bases). CDR1 is SGHRS, CDR2 YFSETQ, per germline. CDR3 length equals 16 residues. V lost 2 bases and J 5 bases, leaving 19 bases between the germline ends. CDR3 residues: CASSLGPAEVSETQYF. The CDR3 DNA is TGCGCCAGCAGCTTAGGGCCAGCGGAGGTCTCGGAGACCCAGTACTTC.

The chain has TRBV7-9 and TRBJ2-7, with TRBD2 matching 11 bases. Germline V gene data show CDR1 as SEHNR and CDR2 as FQNEAQ (reference sequence). The CDR3 has 14 amino acids. Unmatched junction bases numbered 6, after V lost 5 bases and J lost 6 bases. The CDR3 protein is CASSRLSGRGEQYF. The CDR3 DNA reads as TGTGCCAGCAGCCGCCTTAGCGGGAGGGGCGAGCAGTACTTC.

J is TRBJ2-7 and V is TRBV7-2, with 11 positions matching TRBD2. This CDR3 has 16 residues. Germline V gene sequence: CDR1 SGHTA, CDR2 FQGNSA. V lost 3 bases to trimming and J lost 4 bases; unmatched junction nucleotides: 8. CDR3 nucleotides: TGTGCCAGCAGCTTCGCTACCGGGACTAGCGGTTACGAGCAGTACTTC. This translates into CASSFATGTSGYEQYF.

This chain connects TRBV27 to TRBJ2-2; 8 bases line up with TRBD1. The CDR3 length is 15 residues. Germline-derived CDR1 and CDR2 are MNHEY and SMNVEV (reference sequence). The V gene end was trimmed by 9 bases and the J gene end by 0 bases; junction bases not matched to a gene: 6. The CDR3, as DNA: TGTGCCAGTACCAGGACAGGGACGAACACCGGGGAGCTGTTTTTT. Its translation is CASTRTGTNTGELFF.

The CDR3 sequence: CASSRAGGGTDTQYF. CDR3 nucleotides: TGTGCCAGCTCACGCGCGGGAGGAGGGACAGATACGCAGTATTTT. This sequence joins TRBV18 and TRBJ2-3; 8 nucleotides line up with TRBD2. This CDR3 spans 15 amino acids. V dropped 4 bases and J dropped 3; count of bases not matched to a gene: 6. Germline V CDR1 and CDR2: KGHSH, LQKENI.

The genes are TRBV13 and TRBJ2-7, with D tentatively TRBD2 (5 bases). This CDR3 contains 12 residues. Looked up from germline, CDR1 is PRHDT and CDR2 is FYEKMQ (reference sequence). V dropped 5 bases and J dropped 4 bases, with 9 bases sitting between them. The CDR3 DNA follows: TGTGCCAGCAGCCGGCCGGGGTACGAGCAGTACTTC. Translating it yields CASSRPGYEQYF.

The DNA of the CDR3 is TGTGCCAGCAGTTACAGACAGGACAATGAGCAGTTCTTC. Protein product: CASSYRQDNEQFF. The rearrangement uses TRBV6-5 and TRBJ2-1, with D perhaps matching TRBD1 (6 bases). The CDR3 consists of 13 residues. V lost 2 bases to trimming and J lost 5 bases, with 7 bases between them. Germline V gene lookup returns CDR1 MNHEY and CDR2 SVGAGI.

The V and J genes are TRBV7-9 and TRBJ1-4; unclear D gene. This CDR3 contains 14 residues. Germline V lookup: CDR1 SEHNR, CDR2 FQNEAQ (reference sequence). V was shortened by 11 bases and J by 0 bases, with 13 bases between the two germline ends. CDR3 DNA sequence: TGTGCCGTCAAAGTGGCAGCAACTAATGAAAAACTGTTTTTT. This sequence encodes CAVKVAATNEKLFF. The entire variable domain, with the rest obtained from reference TRBV7-9 and TRBJ1-4, is as follows: DTGVSQNPRHKITKRGQNVTFRCDPISEHNRLYWYRQTLGQGPEFLTYFQNEAQLEKSRLLSDRFSAERPKGSFSTLEIQRTEQGDSAMYLCAVKVAATNEKLFFGSGTQLSVL.

The chain uses TRBV7-9 and TRBJ2-7; weak D call: TRBD2 (6 bases). Germline values: CDR1 SEHNR, CDR2 FQNEAQ (reference sequence). This CDR3 spans 14 amino acids. Trimming took off 0 bases at V and 5 bases at J, with 11 bases between the two ends. The CDR3 protein is CASSLAGGLDEQYF. The CDR3 coding sequence is TGTGCCAGCAGCTTAGCCGGGGGTTTAGACGAGCAGTACTTC.

The chain employs TRBV7-8 and TRBJ1-2, with 10 nucleotides matching TRBD1. J lost 3 bases, V lost 5 bases, and 6 bases had no gene match. Germline CDR1 SGHVS, CDR2 FQNEAQ. The CDR3 is made up of 15 amino acids. CDR3 protein: CASSPTGQGYYGYTF. The CDR3 coding sequence is TGTGCCAGCAGCCCTACGGGACAGGGGTACTATGGCTACACCTTC.

In this sample, this clone turned up once. CDR3 loop: CASARDRGTYNEQFF. The CDR3 nucleotides read TGTGCCAGCGCCCGGGACAGGGGCACCTACAATGAGCAGTTCTTC. The chain carries TRBV5-8 and TRBJ2-1; 10 bases are a match to TRBD1. This CDR3 is built from 15 residues. Germline CDR1 reads SGHTS; CDR2 reads YDEGEE. V lost 7 bases to trimming and J lost 2 bases; unmatched junction nucleotides: 6.

The sample holds one count of this clone. This chain uses TRBV19 with TRBJ2-7; 11 positions match TRBD2. The germline CDR1 and CDR2 sequences are LNHDA and SQIVND (reference sequence). The CDR3 extends over 15 amino acids. Trimming removed 6 bases from V and 0 bases from J; junction bases left unmatched: 4. In DNA form, the CDR3 reads TGTGCCAGTAGCCCTCTAGCGGGAGGCTCCTACGAGCAGTACTTC. The encoded protein is CASSPLAGGSYEQYF. Drawing the rest from reference TRBV19 and TRBJ2-7, the complete variable domain is DGGITQSPKYLFRKEGQNVTLSCEQNLNHDAMYWYRQDPGQGLRLIYYSQIVNDFQKGDIAEGYSVSREKKESFPLTVTSAQKNPTAFYLCASSPLAGGSYEQYFGPGTRLTVT.

CDR3 sequence reads: CAISESDGLAGPEQFF. CDR3 nucleotide sequence: TGTGCCATCAGTGAGTCGGACGGACTAGCGGGACCCGAGCAGTTCTTC. The chain recombines TRBV10-3 with TRBJ2-1, with 12 bases identical to TRBD2. The CDR3 is 16 amino acids. Germline lookup yields CDR1 ENHRY and CDR2 SYGVKD. V was clipped by 0 bases and J by 10 bases; unmatched bases: 7.

J is TRBJ1-1 and V is TRBV28, with D possibly TRBD1 on 6 matching bases. Per the germline V gene, CDR1 is MDHEN and CDR2 is SYDVKM. Between the trimmed V and J ends, which lost 3 bases and 9 bases, there was a span of 11 bases. This CDR3 contains 12 residues. The CDR3 nucleotides are TGTGCCAGCAGTTTGAAGGACAGAAAAGCTTTCTTT. This translates into CASSLKDRKAFF.

V is TRBV14 and J is TRBJ2-7, with unresolved D. Deletions cut 4 bases from V and 6 bases from J, with 13 bases between. The CDR3 is 13 amino acids. Germline loops: CDR1 SGHDN, CDR2 FVKESK. The CDR3 loop is CASSPHHSSEQYF. CDR3 DNA sequence: TGTGCCAGCAGCCCTCACCATTCTAGCGAGCAGTACTTC.

The count of this clone is one. This chain links TRBV10-3 with TRBJ1-6; 10 bases are a match to TRBD1. V lost 10 bases, J lost 10 bases, and 10 bases stayed unmatched. The CDR3 contains 14 residues. Germline CDR1 is ENHRY and CDR2 is SYGVKD. In nucleotides, the CDR3 is TGTGCCACCCAAGTCGGACAGGGGGAGTCACCCCTCCACTTT. Translation gives CATQVGQGESPLHF.

The V call is TRBV20-1, the J call TRBJ2-7, with TRBD1 as a possible D gene (5 bases). Germline V gene lookup returns CDR1 DFQATT and CDR2 SNEGSKA (reference sequence). This CDR3 has 16 residues. The V gene lost 3 bases and the J gene lost 0 bases, with 18 bases spanning the gap. CDR3 coding DNA: TGCAGTGCTAGTTCTCTAGACAGCGCATACTCCTACGAGCAGTACTTC. It yields the protein CSASSLDSAYSYEQYF.

The sample holds one count of this clone. Other nucleotide sequences in the sample specify the same CDR3. This chain joins TRBV18 and TRBJ2-3, with a weak D call TRBD1 (6 bases). V gave up 0 bases and J gave up 0 bases, with 7 bases separating them. The CDR3 extends over 15 amino acids. CDR1 KGHSH and CDR2 LQKENI come from the germline V gene. CDR3 amino acids: CASSPPGASTDTQYF. The CDR3 DNA reads as TGTGCCAGCTCACCACCGGGGGCTAGCACAGATACGCAGTATTTT.

The chain couples TRBV7-6 to TRBJ1-3; no reliable D call. The V gene lost 5 bases and the J gene lost 0 bases, with 20 bases spanning the gap. Germline V gene data show CDR1 as SGHVS and CDR2 as FNYEAQ. This CDR3 contains 18 residues. CDR3 sequence reads: CASSPRFEASHSGNTIYF. CDR3 bases: TGTGCCAGCAGCCCCCGGTTTGAAGCCTCCCACTCTGGAAACACCATATATTTT.

The chain joins TRBV28 to TRBJ2-3; 7 bases match TRBD2. With 2 bases clipped from V and 0 bases from J, the junction kept 8 bases outside the gene matches. This CDR3 is built from 17 residues. Germline lookup yields CDR1 MDHEN and CDR2 SYDVKM. The CDR3 DNA reads TGTGCCAGCAGTTTACGACGAGATAGCGGGAGCACAGATACGCAGTATTTT. Translation gives CASSLRRDSGSTDTQYF.

The rearrangement links TRBV9 to TRBJ2-7; a weak D match, TRBD1 (6 bases). CDR1 and CDR2 (germline): SGDLS, YYNGEE. This CDR3 is 16 amino acids long. Trimming stripped 4 bases from V and 5 bases from J, with 22 bases between. The CDR3 loop is CASSPGSSTGLHEQYF. The CDR3 DNA reads TGTGCCAGCAGCCCTGGGTCGAGTACAGGGCTCCACGAGCAGTACTTC.

This clone has more than one count but fewer than ten. V is TRBV10-3 and J is TRBJ1-1, with 10 nucleotides matching TRBD1. Germline CDR1 reads ENHRY; CDR2 reads SYGVKD. There are 15 residues in the CDR3. The J segment lost 3 bases and the V segment lost 3 bases, leaving 4 bases of the junction unmatched. The DNA of the CDR3 is TGTGCCATCAGTGACCCAGGACAGGGGGACACTGAAGCTTTCTTT. Its translation is CAISDPGQGDTEAFF.

CDR3 in DNA: TGTGCCAGCAGCGCGGGGACAGGGTTCGGCGAGCAGTACTTC. Its translation: CASSAGTGFGEQYF. V usage is TRBV9 and J usage is TRBJ2-7, with 9 bases aligning to TRBD1. Per the germline V gene, CDR1 is SGDLS and CDR2 is YYNGEE. J was trimmed by 6 bases and V by 3 bases; bases with no gene match: 7. CDR3 size: 14 residues. Full variable domain (rest looked up from reference TRBV9 and TRBJ2-7): DSGVTQTPKHLITATGQRVTLRCSPRSGDLSVYWYQQSLDQGLQFLIQYYNGEERAKGNILERFSAQQFPDLHSELNLSSLELGDSALYFCASSAGTGFGEQYFGPGTRLTVT.

V usage is TRBV7-9 and J usage is TRBJ1-2; TRBD1 is a possible D gene (6 bases). Trimming removed 1 base at V and 8 bases at J, with 17 bases between. The CDR3 totals 15 residues. Germline V gene data show CDR1 as SEHNR and CDR2 as FQNEAQ (reference sequence). The chain's CDR3 is CASSLGTRGKSGYTF. The DNA of the CDR3 is TGTGCCAGCAGCTTAGGTACCAGGGGCAAGAGCGGCTACACCTTC.

This chain links TRBV6-6 with TRBJ1-1; no clear D. V was cut by 5 bases and J by 3 bases, with 25 bases left in between. Germline CDR1 MNHNY, CDR2 SVGAGI (reference sequence). The CDR3 has 18 residues. CDR3 loop: CASSPLGRGIRRDTEAFF. The CDR3 bases are TGTGCCAGCAGTCCCCTCGGGCGAGGGATCCGACGGGACACTGAAGCTTTCTTT.

This clone has a single count. The chain uses TRBV7-9 and TRBJ2-5; D possibly corresponds to TRBD1 (6 bases). Looked up from germline, CDR1 is SEHNR and CDR2 is FQNEAQ (reference sequence). This CDR3 has 13 residues. V lost 9 bases and J 5 bases, leaving 16 bases between the germline ends. CDR3 protein: CASTTGLVETQYF. The CDR3 DNA reads as TGTGCCAGTACTACAGGGTTAGTGGAGACCCAGTACTTC. Complete variable domain (other parts from reference TRBV7-9 and TRBJ2-5): DTGVSQNPRHKITKRGQNVTFRCDPISEHNRLYWYRQTLGQGPEFLTYFQNEAQLEKSRLLSDRFSAERPKGSFSTLEIQRTEQGDSAMYLCASTTGLVETQYFGPGTRLLVL.